The present entry profiles one T cell receptor beta chain with its context. Its antigen is unknown. Per-base quality was not reported, and no clone a single base away is much larger than it. Unmatched junction bases come to 10, with V trimmed by 3 bases and J by 7 bases. Taken from cysteine to phenylalanine, the CDR3 has 17 residues. Only the CDR3 part of the read is kept: 51 bases, read in frame from the first base. According to the germline V gene, CDR1 reads LGHNA and CDR2 reads YSLEER. These data come from a study of T cell repertoires in cytomegalovirus infection (dated by TCRdb to between 2018 and 2021). Regarding the complete study: Alongside well-studied HLA-B-restricted epitopes, the peptide stimulations were aimed at recently identified HLA-C-restricted CMV epitopes, whose presentation resists viral immunomodulation. Donor HLA type was relevant to the analysis, as public TCR beta signatures indicated carriage of CMV infection together with the matching HLA type.

Broad study findings and their caveats: The ex vivo response was dominated by HLA-C-restricted CMV-specific TCR beta clonotypes, and the single most frequent clonotype in two of eight donors was supplied by these HLA-C-restricted clonotypes. Cumulative frequency of public TCR beta family members discriminated carriers of CMV infection plus the relevant HLA type in this cohort and an independent approximately 370-donor cohort.

What this sample's treatment or condition label stands for: in vitro stimulation with specific CMV peptide epitopes to enrich CMV-specific T cells. Sequencer: Illumina HiSeq 1500. TCRdb passed the public sequencing reads through fastp at Q25 and MiXCR, retaining productive beta sequences. When rows share a CDR3 protein, they turn into one entry using the most common DNA and genes. In all, the sample holds about 700,000 distinct CDR3 sequences, and around a third of those were seen once. The ten largest account for over 15% of the sample. The sequencing here drew on cultured PBMCs, taken from culture after CMV antigen stimulation. The chain uses TRBV4-3 and TRBJ1-6, with TRBD1 matching 9 junction bases. The source is a human donor in good health (CMV status not recorded). Some clones in this sample may be carry-over from other donors' samples. The nucleotide sequence is given as TGCGCCAGCAGCCACCTGGGATTAGGACAGGGGAATTCACCCCTCCACTTT. Translated, it gives CASSHLGLGQGNSPLHF.